The clone carrying this TCR beta chain was picked up a small number of times. Germline-derived CDR1 and CDR2 are SGHTA and FQGNSA. Trimming took off 6 bases at V and 3 bases at J, with 20 bases between the two ends. This CDR3 has 17 amino acids. The data originate from a study of T-cell reconstitution after alpha-beta-depleted transplantation in children. Preparation of the TCRbeta library involved a method that used unique molecular identifiers. A single record per CDR3 protein comes from TCRdb applying MiXCR to the PCR reads. Seen here are some 450,000 distinct CDR3 sequences, roughly 44% observed once, and the top ten hold 25% to 30%.

The sequencing here drew on PBMCs, taken before TCRalphabeta/CD19-depleted stem cell transplant. This TCR was sampled from a girl aged 2 to 9 with aplastic anemia, due to receive a stem cell transplant. The chain couples TRBV7-2 to TRBJ2-2, with D maybe TRBD1 (7 bases). CDR3 DNA sequence: TGTGCCAGCAGGCCAGGGGGACTCGGCGCCGACACCGGGGAGCTGTTTTTT. Encoded protein: CASRPGGLGADTGELFF.